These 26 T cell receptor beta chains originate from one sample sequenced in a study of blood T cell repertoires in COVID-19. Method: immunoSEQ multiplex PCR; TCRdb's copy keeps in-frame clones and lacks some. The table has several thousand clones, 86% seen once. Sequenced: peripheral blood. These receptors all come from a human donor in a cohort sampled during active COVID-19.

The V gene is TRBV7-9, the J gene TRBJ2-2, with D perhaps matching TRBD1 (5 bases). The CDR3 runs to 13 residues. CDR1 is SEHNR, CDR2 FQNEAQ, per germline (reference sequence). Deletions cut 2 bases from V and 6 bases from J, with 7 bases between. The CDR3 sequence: CASSLQGSGELFF. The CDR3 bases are TGTGCCAGCAGCTTACAGGGTTCCGGGGAGCTGTTTTTT.

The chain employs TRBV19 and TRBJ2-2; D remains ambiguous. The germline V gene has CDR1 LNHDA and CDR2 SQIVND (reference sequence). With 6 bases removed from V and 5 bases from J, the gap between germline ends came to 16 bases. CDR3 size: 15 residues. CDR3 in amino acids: CASRKPFLETGELFF. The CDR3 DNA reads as TGTGCCAGTAGGAAACCTTTTTTGGAGACCGGGGAGCTGTTTTTT.

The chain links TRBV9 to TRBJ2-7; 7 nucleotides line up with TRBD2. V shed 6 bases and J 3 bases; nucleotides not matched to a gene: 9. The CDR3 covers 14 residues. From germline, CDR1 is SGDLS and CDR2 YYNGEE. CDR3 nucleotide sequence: TGTGCCAGCAAATATCGGGACTATAGCTACGAGCAGTACTTC. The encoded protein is CASKYRDYSYEQYF.

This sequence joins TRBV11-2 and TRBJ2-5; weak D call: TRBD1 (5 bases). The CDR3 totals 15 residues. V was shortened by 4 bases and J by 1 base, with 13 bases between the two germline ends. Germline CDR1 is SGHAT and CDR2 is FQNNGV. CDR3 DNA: TGTGCCAGCAGCTCGACAGTCCTGGGCCAAGAGACCCAGTACTTC. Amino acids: CASSSTVLGQETQYF.

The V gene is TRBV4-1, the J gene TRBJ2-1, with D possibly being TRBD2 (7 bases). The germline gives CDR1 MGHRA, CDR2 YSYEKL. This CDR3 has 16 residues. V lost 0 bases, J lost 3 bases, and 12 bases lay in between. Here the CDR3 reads CASSQEGGAGYNEQFF. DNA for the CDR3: TGCGCCAGCAGCCAAGAGGGGGGGGCCGGCTACAATGAGCAGTTCTTC.

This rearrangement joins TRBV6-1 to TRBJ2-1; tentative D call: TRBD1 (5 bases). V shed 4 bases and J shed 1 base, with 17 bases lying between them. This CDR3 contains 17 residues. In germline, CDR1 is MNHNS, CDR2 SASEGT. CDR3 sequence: CASSVRMQGRSYNEQFF. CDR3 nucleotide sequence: TGTGCCAGCAGTGTGCGTATGCAGGGAAGGTCCTACAATGAGCAGTTCTTC.

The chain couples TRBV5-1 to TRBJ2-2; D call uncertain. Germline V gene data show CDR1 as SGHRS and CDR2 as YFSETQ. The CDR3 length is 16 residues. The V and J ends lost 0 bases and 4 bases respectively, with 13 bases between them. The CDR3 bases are TGCGCCAGCAGCTTGGCCGGAGAGAGTGGCACCGGGGAGCTGTTTTTT. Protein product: CASSLAGESGTGELFF.

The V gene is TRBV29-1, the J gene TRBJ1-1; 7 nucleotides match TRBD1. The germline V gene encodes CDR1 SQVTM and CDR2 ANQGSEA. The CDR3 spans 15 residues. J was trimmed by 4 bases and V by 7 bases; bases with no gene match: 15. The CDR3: CSARQGGYGSTEAFF. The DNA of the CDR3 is TGCAGCGCCCGACAGGGAGGTTATGGTAGCACTGAAGCTTTCTTT.

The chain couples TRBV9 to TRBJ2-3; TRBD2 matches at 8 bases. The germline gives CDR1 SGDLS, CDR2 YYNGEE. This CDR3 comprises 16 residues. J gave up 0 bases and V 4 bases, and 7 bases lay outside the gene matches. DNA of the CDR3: TGTGCCAGCAGCACTACTAGCGGAGCTAGCACAGATACGCAGTATTTT. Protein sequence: CASSTTSGASTDTQYF. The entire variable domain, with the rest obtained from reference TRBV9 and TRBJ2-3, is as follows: DSGVTQTPKHLITATGQRVTLRCSPRSGDLSVYWYQQSLDQGLQFLIQYYNGEERAKGNILERFSAQQFPDLHSELNLSSLELGDSALYFCASSTTSGASTDTQYFGPGTRLTVL.

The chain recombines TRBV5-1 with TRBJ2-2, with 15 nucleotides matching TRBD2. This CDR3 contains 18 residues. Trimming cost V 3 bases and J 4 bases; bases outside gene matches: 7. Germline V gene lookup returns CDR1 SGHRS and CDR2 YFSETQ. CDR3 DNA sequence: TGCGCCAGCAGCTCCGGACTAGCGGGGGGGCTGGCCACCGGGGAGCTGTTTTTT. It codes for CASSSGLAGGLATGELFF.

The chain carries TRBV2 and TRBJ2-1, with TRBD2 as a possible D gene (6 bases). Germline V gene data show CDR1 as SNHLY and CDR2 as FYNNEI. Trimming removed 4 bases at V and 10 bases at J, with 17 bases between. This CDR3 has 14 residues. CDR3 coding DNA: TGTGCCAGCAGTGGGTTCCTAGCGAGTAAAGAGCAGTTCTTC. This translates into CASSGFLASKEQFF.

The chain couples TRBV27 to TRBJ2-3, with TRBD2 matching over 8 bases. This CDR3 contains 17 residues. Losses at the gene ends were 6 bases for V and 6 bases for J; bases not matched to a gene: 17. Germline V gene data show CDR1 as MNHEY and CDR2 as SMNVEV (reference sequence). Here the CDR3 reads CASRPLTGGRQRDTQYF. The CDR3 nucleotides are TGTGCCAGCAGACCCTTGACGGGGGGGCGGCAGAGGGATACGCAGTATTTT.

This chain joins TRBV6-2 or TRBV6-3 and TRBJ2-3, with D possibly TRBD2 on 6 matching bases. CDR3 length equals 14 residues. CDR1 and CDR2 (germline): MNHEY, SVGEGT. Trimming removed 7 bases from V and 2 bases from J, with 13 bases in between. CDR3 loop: CASTPRGFTDTQYF. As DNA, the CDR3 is TGTGCCAGCACCCCGCGGGGTTTCACAGATACGCAGTATTTT.

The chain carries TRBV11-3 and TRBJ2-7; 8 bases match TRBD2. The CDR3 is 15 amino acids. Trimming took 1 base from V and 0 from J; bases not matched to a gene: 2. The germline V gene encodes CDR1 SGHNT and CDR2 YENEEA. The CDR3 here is CASSLGSGGSYEQYF. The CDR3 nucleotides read TGTGCCAGCAGCTTAGGAAGCGGGGGCTCCTACGAGCAGTACTTC. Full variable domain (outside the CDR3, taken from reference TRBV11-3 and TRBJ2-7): EAGVVQSPRYKIIEKKQPVAFWCNPISGHNTLYWYLQNLGQGPELLIRYENEEAVDDSQLPKDRFSAERLKGVDSTLKIQPAELGDSAVYLCASSLGSGGSYEQYFGPGTRLTVT.

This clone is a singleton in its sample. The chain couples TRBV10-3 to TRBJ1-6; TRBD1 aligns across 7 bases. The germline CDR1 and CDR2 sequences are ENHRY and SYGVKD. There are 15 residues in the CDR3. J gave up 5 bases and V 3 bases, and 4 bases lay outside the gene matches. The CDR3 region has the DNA TGTGCCATCAGTGACCCAGGGGGTGATAATTCACCCCTCCACTTT. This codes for CAISDPGGDNSPLHF.

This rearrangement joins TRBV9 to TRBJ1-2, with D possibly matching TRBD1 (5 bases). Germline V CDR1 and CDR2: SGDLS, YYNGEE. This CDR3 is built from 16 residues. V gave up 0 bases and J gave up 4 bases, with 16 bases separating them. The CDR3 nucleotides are TGTGCCAGCAGCGTAGCTGGGCGACAGAGAAGCTATGGCTACACCTTC. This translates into CASSVAGRQRSYGYTF.

In nucleotides, the CDR3 is TGTGCCAGTAGTCCTCAGGGGGACATCAATCAGCCCCAGCATTTT. As protein: CASSPQGDINQPQHF. The V call is TRBV19, the J call TRBJ1-5, with 7 bases aligning to TRBD1. Germline V gives CDR1 LNHDA, CDR2 SQIVND (reference sequence). J lost 3 bases, V lost 5 bases, and 7 bases had no gene match. The CDR3 spans 15 residues. Variable domain in full (rest from reference TRBV19 and TRBJ1-5): DGGITQSPKYLFRKEGQNVTLSCEQNLNHDAMYWYRQDPGQGLRLIYYSQIVNDFQKGDIAEGYSVSREKKESFPLTVTSAQKNPTAFYLCASSPQGDINQPQHFGDGTRLSIL.

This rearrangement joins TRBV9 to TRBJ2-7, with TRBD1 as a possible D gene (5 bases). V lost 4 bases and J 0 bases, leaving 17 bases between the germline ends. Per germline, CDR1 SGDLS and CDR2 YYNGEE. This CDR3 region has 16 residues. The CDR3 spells CASSPHRLGASYEQYF. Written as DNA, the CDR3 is TGTGCCAGCAGCCCCCACCGGTTAGGGGCCTCCTACGAGCAGTACTTC.

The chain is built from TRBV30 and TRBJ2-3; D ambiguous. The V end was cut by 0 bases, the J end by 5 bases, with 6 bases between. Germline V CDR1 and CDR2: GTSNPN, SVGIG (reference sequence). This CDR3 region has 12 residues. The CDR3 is CAWSVGGDTQYF. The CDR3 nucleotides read TGTGCCTGGAGTGTAGGCGGAGATACGCAGTATTTT.

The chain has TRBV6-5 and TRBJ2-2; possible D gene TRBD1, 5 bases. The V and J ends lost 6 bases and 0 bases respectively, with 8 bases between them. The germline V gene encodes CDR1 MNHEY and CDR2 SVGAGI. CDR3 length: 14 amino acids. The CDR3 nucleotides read TGTGCCAGCAGCAGGGTCGCGAACACCGGGGAGCTGTTTTTT. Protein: CASSRVANTGELFF.

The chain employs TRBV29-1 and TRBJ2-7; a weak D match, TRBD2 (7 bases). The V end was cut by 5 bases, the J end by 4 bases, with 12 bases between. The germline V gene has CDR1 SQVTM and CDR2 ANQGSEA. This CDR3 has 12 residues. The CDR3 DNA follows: TGCAGCGTTTTAGGGGGGGGGTACGAGCAGTACTTC. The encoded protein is CSVLGGGYEQYF.

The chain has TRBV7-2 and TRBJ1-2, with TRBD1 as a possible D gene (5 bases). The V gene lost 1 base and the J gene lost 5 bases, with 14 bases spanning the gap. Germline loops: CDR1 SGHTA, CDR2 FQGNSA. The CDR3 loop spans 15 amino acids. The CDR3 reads CASSLEIAGSYGYTF. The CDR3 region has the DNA TGTGCCAGCAGCTTAGAGATCGCAGGGTCATATGGCTACACCTTC.

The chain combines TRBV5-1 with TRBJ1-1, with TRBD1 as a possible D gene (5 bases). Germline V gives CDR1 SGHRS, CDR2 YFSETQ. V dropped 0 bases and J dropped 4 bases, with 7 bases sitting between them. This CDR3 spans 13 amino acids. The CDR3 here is CASSLGGGTEAFF. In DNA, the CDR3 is TGCGCCAGCAGCTTGGGGGGCGGCACTGAAGCTTTCTTT.

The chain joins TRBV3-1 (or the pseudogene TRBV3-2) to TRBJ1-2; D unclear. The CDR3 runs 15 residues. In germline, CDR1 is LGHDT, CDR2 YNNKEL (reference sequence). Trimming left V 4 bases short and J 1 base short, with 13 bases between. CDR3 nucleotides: TGTGCCAGCAGCCTAAGATCGAGAGATAACTATGGCTACACCTTC. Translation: CASSLRSRDNYGYTF.

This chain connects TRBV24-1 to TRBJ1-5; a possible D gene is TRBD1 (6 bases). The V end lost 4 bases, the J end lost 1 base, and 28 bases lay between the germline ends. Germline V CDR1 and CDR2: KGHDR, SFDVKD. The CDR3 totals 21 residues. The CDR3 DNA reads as TGTGCCACCAGTGACTCCCGGGAAAGGGAAAGGGGGGGCCGGAGCAATCAGCCCCAGCATTTT. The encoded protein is CATSDSRERERGGRSNQPQHF.

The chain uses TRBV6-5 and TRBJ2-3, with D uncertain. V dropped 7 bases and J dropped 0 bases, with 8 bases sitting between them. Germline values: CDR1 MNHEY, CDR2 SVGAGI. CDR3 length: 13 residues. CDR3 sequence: CASTPYSTDTQYF. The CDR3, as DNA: TGTGCCAGCACCCCCTACAGCACAGATACGCAGTATTTT.